This entry is about one TCR beta chain. The sample originates from a study of T cells in Graves' hyperthyroidism and ophthalmopathy. The CDR3 sequence is 14 residues long. Germline assignment: CDR1 SGHRS and CDR2 YFSETQ. V was clipped by 6 bases and J by 2 bases, with 15 bases between them. From RNA transcripts, TCR beta CDR3 regions were amplified. Carried out on the TCR CDR3, a first-round RT-PCR used the HTBI primer set. One entry per CDR3 protein, called by TCRdb with MiXCR from the multiplex PCR reads. The sample lists about 610,000 distinct CDR3 sequences, roughly 15% occurring once. Sequenced sample: blood. The rearrangement links TRBV5-1 to TRBJ2-7; D unresolved. This receptor was identified in a woman aged 40 to 49 with Graves' ophthalmopathy. In nucleotides, the CDR3 is TGCGCCAGCAAGGACCCGACTCCCCCCTACGAGCAGTACTTC. This gives the protein CASKDPTPPYEQYF.